This T cell receptor beta chain appears in the sequencing data of a study of T cells in localized non-small cell lung cancer (dated by TCRdb to about 2020). In terms of the full investigation: T cell repertoires of about 240 early-stage NSCLC patients were analyzed, with tumors being compared against uninvolved tumor-adjacent lungs. The cohort comprised approximately 240 treatment-naïve NSCLC patients with resected, localized lung tumors. Of the NSCLC patients, 120 to 150 were male and some 97 were female, and the mean age was about 69 years. Beyond this particular receptor, the publication reports: Because the study design was exploratory, TCR variables were selected using unadjusted p-values without false-discovery rate correction. Uninvolved tumor-adjacent lung showed the highest T cell clonality, higher than tumor, which suggests more focused antigenic responses in the adjacent lung. Higher blood T cell density associated with longer overall survival, while higher adjacent-lung clonality associated with shorter survival. Of the top 100 tumor clones, a median of 57 were detected in paired uninvolved adjacent lung; roughly 29 were also among that lung's top 100. Because multi-region sequencing of the tumors was not done, intratumor heterogeneity could not be ruled out.

At diagnosis, tumor, uninvolved tumor-adjacent lung and peripheral blood were collected and then preserved as a mix of FFPE and fresh-frozen material. Blood samples were analyzed as peripheral blood mononuclear cells for TCR repertoire profiling. The CDR3 contains 13 residues, cysteine and phenylalanine counted. Only the CDR3 DNA stays, 39 bases, in frame from base 1. V is cut by 6 bases and J by 4 bases, and the space between the germline ends is 12 bases. Based on the germline V gene, the CDR1 and CDR2 sequences are SNHLY and FYNNEI. TCR beta CDR3 regions were sequenced from DNA using the immunoSEQ Assay. Processing in the source paper ran as follows. To compute T cell density, TCR beta template counts were normalized to usable DNA, which was estimated by amplifying housekeeping genes. Richness was estimated using the preseqR package, with extrapolation to 400,000 templates for PBMC samples and to 120,000 templates for tissue samples. Clonality was calculated as one minus Pielou's evenness. Tissue-enriched TCRs were identified by differential abundance testing using productive amino-acid clonotypes, minimum total count 5 and alpha 0.1. The Jaccard Index and the Morisita Overlap Index were used to quantify repertoire overlap between compartments. GLIPH clustered TCR beta CDR3s with public tetramer-defined viral CDR3s; viral motifs required at least three viral sequences plus V-gene enrichment. The table was pulled from immuneACCESS by TCRdb, which kept in-frame rearrangements only. Such tables lose some clones; where checked, under half of the loss comes from unresolved V genes, and the rest has no known cause. That table supplies the V and J calls and clone size; D and trimming were determined from the DNA. The sample yields tens of thousands of clones; more than 80% were counted once. The ten largest clones represent 15% to 20% of the sample.

The sample holds one count of this clone. It lacks a known antigen. No base-level quality is on record; no much larger clone is a single base apart. The input for sequencing was peripheral blood, taken before any cancer treatment. This TCR was recovered from a male donor aged 60 or over with stage III squamous cell lung carcinoma. The sequence links TRBV2 to TRBJ2-5, with a tentative D gene TRBD2 over 5 matching bases. The bases are TGTGCCAGCAGGCGGGTCCATTCAGAGACCCAGTACTTC. This encodes CASRRVHSETQYF.